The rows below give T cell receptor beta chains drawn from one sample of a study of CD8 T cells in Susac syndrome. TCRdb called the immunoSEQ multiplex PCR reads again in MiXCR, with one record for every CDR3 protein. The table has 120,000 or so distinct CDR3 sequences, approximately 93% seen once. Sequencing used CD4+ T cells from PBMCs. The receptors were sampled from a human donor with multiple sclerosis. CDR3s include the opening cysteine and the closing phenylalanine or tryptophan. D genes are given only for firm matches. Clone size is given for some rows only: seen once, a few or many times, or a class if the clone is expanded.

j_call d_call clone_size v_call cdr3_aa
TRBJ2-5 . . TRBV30 CAWSKAARETQYF
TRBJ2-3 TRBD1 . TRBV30 CAWSQGALGTQYF
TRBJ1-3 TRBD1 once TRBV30 CAWSGGQLSSGNTIYF
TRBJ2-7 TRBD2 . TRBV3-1 CASSQGLAGGIYEQYF
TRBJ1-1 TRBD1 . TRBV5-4 CASSLDRDRVEAFF
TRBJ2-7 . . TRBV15 CATSTPDSAYEQYF
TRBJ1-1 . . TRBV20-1 CSAGPRGSMNTEAFF
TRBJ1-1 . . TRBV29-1 CSVQEADGEKAFF
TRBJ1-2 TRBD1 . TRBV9 CASSAWDSQSYGYTF
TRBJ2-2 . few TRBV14 CASSQVRAGELFF
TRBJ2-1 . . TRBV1 CTSSQDPAGAGVDEQFF
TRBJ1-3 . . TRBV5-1 CASSLARNSGNTIYF
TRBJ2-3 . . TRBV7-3 CASSLVGVTDTQYF
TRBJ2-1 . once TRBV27 CASSSYLREQFF
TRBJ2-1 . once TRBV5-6 CASRDRPSSYNEQFF
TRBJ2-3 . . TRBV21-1 CASSKRRRSDTQYF
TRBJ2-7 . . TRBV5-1 CASSLASRHYEQYF
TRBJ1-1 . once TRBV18 CASSLTRMGDTEAFF